This entry lists 10 T cell receptor beta chains sequenced from one sample in a study of blood T cell repertoires in COVID-19. The method was immunoSEQ multiplex PCR; TCRdb's version includes in-frame clones alone and lacks a portion of them. The sample shows approximately 26,000 clones, almost 95% of them seen only once. The sequenced material came from peripheral blood. The source of these receptors is a human donor in a cohort sampled during active COVID-19.

The chain couples TRBV5-1 to TRBJ1-4; TRBD1 aligns across 9 bases. This CDR3 spans 15 amino acids. V was clipped by 4 bases and J by 12 bases; unmatched bases: 13. Per germline, CDR1 SGHRS and CDR2 YFSETQ. CDR3 sequence (DNA): TGCGCCAGCAGCCGGGACAGGGACCGGAGTCGAGAACTGTTTTTT. The encoded protein is CASSRDRDRSRELFF.

V and J are TRBV7-9 and TRBJ1-1, with 7 bases matching TRBD1. The CDR3 spans 15 residues. The germline CDR1 and CDR2 sequences are SEHNR and FQNEAQ (reference sequence). The V and J ends lost 5 bases and 4 bases, in that order; junction bases with no gene match: 10. The CDR3 spells CASSPRRQGRTEAFF. For the CDR3, the DNA is TGTGCCAGCAGCCCACGTCGACAGGGACGCACTGAAGCTTTCTTT.

The rearrangement links TRBV7-9 to TRBJ2-2; 9 bases are shared with TRBD2. Germline V gene data show CDR1 as SEHNR and CDR2 as FQNEAQ (reference sequence). This CDR3 region has 19 residues. V gave up 5 bases and J gave up 3 bases; unmatched junction bases: 16. The CDR3 DNA follows: TGTGCCAGCAGCGCCGACCCGGGGCGGGAGGGCCGGTACACCGGGGAGCTGTTTTTT. Its translation: CASSADPGREGRYTGELFF.

This chain uses TRBV10-2 with TRBJ2-7, with TRBD2 matching over 9 bases. Germline loops: CDR1 WSHSY, CDR2 SAAADI. The length of the CDR3 is 15 residues. V trimming: 7 bases; J trimming: 5 bases; junction bases outside the gene matches: 12. As DNA, the CDR3 is TGCGCCAGCACCAAAACGTGGACTAGCGATAACGAGCAGTACTTC. Its protein product is CASTKTWTSDNEQYF.

J is TRBJ2-1 and V is TRBV19; 10 nucleotides align to TRBD2. CDR3 size: 15 residues. After removal of 6 bases from V and 8 bases from J, the junction contained 10 bases not matched to a gene. Germline V gene sequence: CDR1 LNHDA, CDR2 SQIVND (reference sequence). The CDR3 coding sequence is TGTGCCAGTAGCCCGCCTTGGACTAGCGGATATGAGCAGTTCTTC. Translating gives CASSPPWTSGYEQFF. Based on the CDR3 plus reference TRBV19 and TRBJ2-1, the full variable domain is DGGITQSPKYLFRKEGQNVTLSCEQNLNHDAMYWYRQDPGQGLRLIYYSQIVNDFQKGDIAEGYSVSREKKESFPLTVTSAQKNPTAFYLCASSPPWTSGYEQFFGPGTRLTVL.

The chain uses TRBV7-9 and TRBJ1-4; the D is unclear. Trimming pared 2 bases from V and 8 bases from J, leaving 6 bases between. Per germline, CDR1 SEHNR and CDR2 FQNEAQ (reference sequence). The CDR3 has 12 amino acids. The CDR3 region has the DNA TGTGCCAGCAGCTTACGGAGGGAAAAACTGTTTTTT. This gives the protein CASSLRREKLFF.

This chain joins TRBV7-6 and TRBJ1-1; maybe TRBD1 (5 bases). CDR3 size: 14 residues. Per the germline V gene, CDR1 is SGHVS and CDR2 is FNYEAQ. V lost 5 bases and J 3 bases, leaving 13 bases between the germline ends. CDR3 loop: CASSPRGRDTEAFF. CDR3 DNA: TGTGCCAGCAGCCCCCGGGGGAGGGACACTGAAGCTTTCTTT.

V and J are TRBV25-1 and TRBJ2-1; 7 nucleotides align to TRBD1. Germline lookup yields CDR1 MGHDK and CDR2 SYGVNS. J gave up 12 bases and V 0 bases, and 8 bases lay outside the gene matches. CDR3 length: 14 residues. CDR3 DNA sequence: TGTGCCAGCAGTGAATATGCCGCGACAGGGAGGCAGTTCTTC. It specifies CASSEYAATGRQFF.

The CDR3 DNA is TGCAGCGTAGACGGACAGACTAGCACAGATACGCAGTATTTT. Residues: CSVDGQTSTDTQYF. The V gene is TRBV29-1, the J gene TRBJ2-3; tentatively, D is TRBD1 (6 bases). This CDR3 contains 14 residues. Looked up from germline, CDR1 is SQVTM and CDR2 is ANQGSEA. The ends were cut back, 6 bases at V and 0 bases at J, with 13 bases in the middle.

The chain is built from TRBV6-2 or TRBV6-3 and TRBJ1-5, with unresolved D. Per germline, CDR1 MNHEY and CDR2 SVGEGT. The CDR3 loop spans 15 amino acids. V lost 2 bases and J lost 2, with 10 bases in between. The CDR3 bases are TGTGCCAGCAGTTACGGGCTGAGGGGCAATCAGCCCCAGCATTTT. Translation: CASSYGLRGNQPQHF.